This TCR beta chain was identified in a study of CD8 T cells in ankylosing spondylitis. General study points: Before this, some motif variants had been reported in reactive arthritis synovial fluid and blood. Within ankylosing spondylitis blood, a TCR beta motif made up of eight or nine highly homologous variants appeared to be characteristic.

In this sample, this clonotype turned up many times. The antigen is undetermined. The V end was cut by 4 bases, the J end by 1 base, with 7 bases between. Looked up from germline, CDR1 is DFQATT and CDR2 is SNEGSKA (reference sequence). The CDR3 totals 12 residues. MiXCR, applied by TCRdb to the 5' RACE reads, yields one record per CDR3 protein. Of about 800,000 distinct CDR3 sequences listed, about an eighth are singletons. This TCR was recovered from a male donor with ankylosing spondylitis. The sample was blood, either unsorted or a sorted T cell fraction (not recorded which). This rearrangement joins TRBV20-1 to TRBJ2-5, with D uncertain. The DNA of the CDR3 is TGCAGTGCTAAGCGCTCCCAAGAGACCCAGTACTTC. It specifies CSAKRSQETQYF.